These T cell receptor beta chains were read from a single sample in a study of blood T cell repertoires in COVID-19. TCRdb's table, derived via immunoSEQ multiplex PCR, lists solely in-frame clones and lacks some. Of under 300,000 clones in the sample, 83% were seen once. Sequencing was done on a sample of peripheral blood. These receptor sequences come from a woman in her fifties or sixties who had recovered from COVID-19. The CDR3 runs from the conserved cysteine through the conserved F or W. The D gene is left open where the match is weak. Clone size is given for some rows only: seen once, a few or many times, or a class if the clone is expanded.

j_gene: TRBJ1-5; abundance: -; v_gene: TRBV2; d_gene: -; CDR3aa: CASSPRAQPQHF; CDR3nt: TGTGCCAGCAGTCCCAGGGCTCAGCCCCAGCATTTT
j_gene: TRBJ2-7; abundance: -; v_gene: TRBV2; d_gene: -; CDR3aa: CASVRDSEQYF; CDR3nt: TGTGCCAGCGTGCGGGATTCCGAGCAGTACTTC
j_gene: TRBJ2-2; abundance: -; v_gene: TRBV7-2; d_gene: -; CDR3aa: CASSSLGGQTGELFF; CDR3nt: TGTGCCAGCAGCTCATTGGGAGGACAAACCGGGGAGCTGTTTTTT
j_gene: TRBJ2-3; abundance: once; v_gene: TRBV28; d_gene: -; CDR3aa: CASSYSSSYATDTQYF; CDR3nt: TGTGCCAGCAGTTACTCTAGCAGCTACGCCACAGATACGCAGTATTTT
j_gene: TRBJ1-5; abundance: -; v_gene: TRBV9; d_gene: -; CDR3aa: CASSVGVTSNQPQHF; CDR3nt: TGTGCCAGCAGCGTAGGAGTAACCAGCAATCAGCCCCAGCATTTT
j_gene: TRBJ1-2; abundance: -; v_gene: TRBV7-8; d_gene: TRBD1; CDR3aa: CASSPDRYGYTF; CDR3nt: TGTGCCAGCAGCCCGGACAGGTACGGCTACACCTTC
j_gene: TRBJ1-6; abundance: -; v_gene: TRBV7-6; d_gene: -; CDR3aa: CASSGNTGALHF; CDR3nt: TGTGCCAGCAGCGGCAACACGGGGGCCCTCCACTTT
j_gene: TRBJ2-1; abundance: -; v_gene: TRBV27; d_gene: -; CDR3aa: CASSLSSTSQEQFF; CDR3nt: TGTGCCAGCAGTTTATCTTCGACTAGTCAAGAGCAGTTCTTC
j_gene: TRBJ1-6; abundance: -; v_gene: TRBV6-5; d_gene: TRBD1; CDR3aa: CASSPGGSYNSPLHF; CDR3nt: TGTGCCAGCAGTCCAGGGGGATCCTATAATTCACCCCTCCACTTT
j_gene: TRBJ2-1; abundance: -; v_gene: TRBV25-1; d_gene: TRBD2; CDR3aa: CATPHGGSDEQFF; CDR3nt: TGTGCCACCCCCCATGGCGGGAGCGATGAGCAGTTCTTC
j_gene: TRBJ1-2; abundance: -; v_gene: TRBV24-1; d_gene: -; CDR3aa: CATSDFAGVGYTF; CDR3nt: TGTGCCACCAGTGATTTTGCAGGGGTAGGCTACACCTTC
j_gene: TRBJ1-2; abundance: -; v_gene: TRBV13; d_gene: -; CDR3aa: CASSLSGLYGYTF; CDR3nt: TGTGCCAGCAGCTTATCAGGGCTGTATGGCTACACCTTC
j_gene: TRBJ2-5; abundance: -; v_gene: TRBV5-4; d_gene: -; CDR3aa: CASSQVPGEETQYF; CDR3nt: TGTGCCAGCAGCCAAGTACCGGGAGAAGAGACCCAGTACTTC
j_gene: TRBJ1-1; abundance: -; v_gene: TRBV18; d_gene: -; CDR3aa: CASSPTGGGDTEAFF; CDR3nt: TGTGCCAGCTCACCAACGGGGGGTGGGGACACTGAAGCTTTCTTT
j_gene: TRBJ2-7; abundance: few; v_gene: TRBV9; d_gene: TRBD2; CDR3aa: CASSVTPASGGSALYEQYF; CDR3nt: TGTGCCAGCAGCGTAACCCCTGCTAGCGGGGGTTCGGCTCTTTACGAGCAGTACTTC
j_gene: TRBJ1-2; abundance: -; v_gene: TRBV19; d_gene: TRBD1; CDR3aa: CASSPDREGNYGYTF; CDR3nt: TGTGCCAGTAGTCCTGACAGGGAAGGTAACTATGGCTACACCTTC
j_gene: TRBJ2-2; abundance: -; v_gene: TRBV4-2; d_gene: TRBD2; CDR3aa: CASSHPGLAGTGELFF; CDR3nt: TGTGCCAGCAGCCATCCCGGACTAGCCGGCACCGGGGAGCTGTTTTTT
j_gene: TRBJ2-3; abundance: once; v_gene: TRBV5-6; d_gene: TRBD1; CDR3aa: CASRYRQGDTQYF; CDR3nt: TGTGCCAGCAGATATAGACAGGGGGATACGCAGTATTTT
j_gene: TRBJ2-7; abundance: -; v_gene: TRBV28; d_gene: -; CDR3aa: CASSFGGTANYEQYF; CDR3nt: TGTGCCAGCAGTTTTGGAGGCACGGCGAATTACGAGCAGTACTTC
j_gene: TRBJ2-5; abundance: -; v_gene: TRBV6-5; d_gene: -; CDR3aa: CASATAGRGETQYF; CDR3nt: TGTGCCAGCGCTACGGCGGGCAGGGGAGAGACCCAGTACTTC
j_gene: TRBJ2-7; abundance: -; v_gene: TRBV19; d_gene: TRBD1; CDR3aa: CASSKGQVTYEQYF; CDR3nt: TGTGCCAGTAGTAAAGGACAGGTTACCTACGAGCAGTACTTC
j_gene: TRBJ2-3; abundance: -; v_gene: TRBV6-2/TRBV6-3; d_gene: TRBD2; CDR3aa: CASSYSRGSGSRTDTQYF; CDR3nt: TGTGCCAGCAGTTACTCCCGGGGTAGCGGGAGCCGGACAGATACGCAGTATTTT
j_gene: TRBJ1-2; abundance: -; v_gene: TRBV5-6; d_gene: -; CDR3aa: CASSLARSYGYTF; CDR3nt: TGTGCCAGCAGCTTGGCTCGCAGCTATGGCTACACCTTC
j_gene: TRBJ2-7; abundance: -; v_gene: TRBV7-2; d_gene: -; CDR3aa: CASSPPGLSYEQYF; CDR3nt: TGTGCCAGCAGCCCGCCAGGGCTCTCCTACGAGCAGTACTTC
j_gene: TRBJ1-6; abundance: -; v_gene: TRBV9; d_gene: TRBD1; CDR3aa: CASSVGDRANSPLHF; CDR3nt: TGTGCCAGCAGCGTAGGGGACAGAGCTAATTCACCCCTCCACTTT
j_gene: TRBJ2-2; abundance: -; v_gene: TRBV7-3; d_gene: -; CDR3aa: CASSLDRPNTGELFF; CDR3nt: TGTGCCAGCAGCTTGGACAGACCAAACACCGGGGAGCTGTTTTTT
j_gene: TRBJ1-1; abundance: -; v_gene: TRBV27; d_gene: TRBD1; CDR3aa: CASRLTGKSEAFF; CDR3nt: TGTGCCAGCAGGTTGACAGGGAAAAGTGAAGCTTTCTTT
j_gene: TRBJ1-1; abundance: -; v_gene: TRBV28; d_gene: TRBD1; CDR3aa: CASSSGTGENTEAFF; CDR3nt: TGTGCCAGCAGTTCCGGGACAGGGGAGAACACTGAAGCTTTCTTT
j_gene: TRBJ1-5; abundance: -; v_gene: TRBV7-2; d_gene: -; CDR3aa: CASSLGPQGSQPQHF; CDR3nt: TGTGCCAGCAGCTTAGGTCCACAGGGAAGTCAGCCCCAGCATTTT
j_gene: TRBJ1-1; abundance: -; v_gene: TRBV27; d_gene: TRBD1; CDR3aa: CASSPSPGQGATEAFF; CDR3nt: TGTGCCAGCAGTCCTTCTCCGGGACAGGGAGCCACTGAAGCTTTCTTT
j_gene: TRBJ2-7; abundance: -; v_gene: TRBV4-1; d_gene: TRBD2; CDR3aa: CASSQEQGGVDEQYF; CDR3nt: TGCGCCAGCAGCCAAGAGCAGGGAGGGGTCGACGAGCAGTACTTC
j_gene: TRBJ1-3; abundance: -; v_gene: TRBV12-3/TRBV12-4; d_gene: -; CDR3aa: CASSPPGNTIYF; CDR3nt: TGTGCCAGCAGTCCTCCTGGAAACACCATATATTTT
j_gene: TRBJ2-7; abundance: -; v_gene: TRBV7-2; d_gene: TRBD1; CDR3aa: CASSLTGQGWYEQYF; CDR3nt: TGTGCCAGCAGCTTAACTGGACAGGGGTGGTACGAGCAGTACTTC
j_gene: TRBJ2-2; abundance: -; v_gene: TRBV18; d_gene: -; CDR3aa: CASSPPPPRQVTGELFF; CDR3nt: TGTGCCAGCTCACCACCGCCCCCTCGACAGGTCACCGGGGAGCTGTTTTTT
j_gene: TRBJ2-2; abundance: few; v_gene: TRBV6-4; d_gene: -; CDR3aa: CASSESGETGELFF; CDR3nt: TGTGCCAGCAGTGAAAGCGGCGAGACCGGGGAGCTGTTTTTT
j_gene: TRBJ1-2; abundance: -; v_gene: TRBV10-1; d_gene: -; CDR3aa: CASSPSREGPTNYGYTF; CDR3nt: TGCGCCAGCAGCCCATCACGGGAGGGACCGACTAACTATGGCTACACCTTC
j_gene: TRBJ1-1; abundance: -; v_gene: TRBV29-1; d_gene: -; CDR3aa: CSVDGPMEGRKAFF; CDR3nt: TGCAGCGTGGATGGGCCAATGGAGGGCCGGAAAGCTTTCTTT